This TCR beta chain was captured in a study of molecular identifiers for immune sequencing clone quantification. V gave up 1 base and J gave up 2 bases, with 10 bases separating them. The CDR3 length is 15 residues. Per the germline V gene, CDR1 is LNHNV and CDR2 is YYDKDF (reference sequence). The bulk TCR libraries were made with methods described before and with listed TCR primers. MiXCR was run by TCRdb on the PCR reads, yielding one entry per CDR3 protein. Seen here are about 640,000 distinct CDR3 sequences, about 20% observed once, and the top ten hold roughly 0.9%. This sequence joins TRBV15 and TRBJ2-3; D is uncertain. The receptor comes from a human donor in good health. Some libraries in this study had Jurkat cell RNA spiked in. The sample was naive CD8+ T cells from blood, with Jurkat cell RNA spiked in. The subset here: FACS-sorted CD8+CD4-CCR7+CD45RA+ naive T cells. The CDR3 reads CATSRVARATDTQYF. The CDR3 DNA follows: TGTGCCACCAGCAGAGTCGCCCGGGCCACAGATACGCAGTATTTT.